This record concerns one T cell receptor (beta chain) sequence. The target antigen is unknown. The sample is drawn from a study of T cell responses to AZD1222 COVID-19 vaccine. At the level of the study: Pooled together were second doses at about 4 or about 12 weeks.

The study's findings and limits: Spike-specific TCR repertoires showed rising breadth and depth after two AZD1222 doses. Regions left unmutated in variants are reportedly the target of nearly half of spike-specific TCRs.

The protocol was immunoSEQ multiplex PCR, while the TCRdb copy is restricted to in-frame clones and leaves out a portion. The sample consists of 200,000 or so clones, approximately 92% of them appearing once. Trimming cost V 4 bases and J 7 bases; bases outside gene matches: 5. The CDR3 totals 13 residues. Germline CDR1 reads SGHDT; CDR2 reads YYEEEE. This clonotype was sampled from an adult in good health. The rearrangement uses TRBV5-6 and TRBJ1-2, with 9 positions matching TRBD1. The sample here was peripheral blood, taken on day 0 of AZD1222 vaccination. The CDR3: CASSRTGVGGYTF. In DNA, the CDR3 is TGTGCCAGCAGCCGGACAGGGGTTGGTGGCTACACCTTC.